Presented here are 14 T cell receptor beta chains from one specimen sequenced in a study of T cell repertoires in cytomegalovirus infection. No antigen has been identified for these receptors. Each CDR3 protein is one row after TCRdb ran MiXCR on the reads. Of roughly 800,000 distinct CDR3 sequences detected, roughly 28% appear once; the ten largest clones hold around 13%. The sequencing here drew on cultured CD8+ T cells from PBMCs, taken from culture after CMV antigen stimulation. The receptors originated from a human donor in good health (CMV status not recorded). Some clones in this sample may be carry-over from other donors' samples.

J is TRBJ2-3 and V is TRBV15; D might be TRBD1 or TRBD2, each matching 5 bases. Germline V gene sequence: CDR1 LNHNV, CDR2 YYDKDF (reference sequence). The CDR3 consists of 18 residues. Trimming took 0 bases from V and 5 from J, leaving 21 bases between them. CDR3 amino acids: CATSRDHEGSASEDTQYF. CDR3 coding DNA: TGTGCCACCAGCAGAGATCACGAGGGGTCAGCCTCTGAAGATACGCAGTATTTT.

This clonotype was seen only a few times. J is TRBJ2-3 and V is TRBV27; maybe TRBD2 (5 bases). CDR1 and CDR2 from the germline V gene are MNHEY and SMNVEV (reference sequence). CDR3 length: 15 residues. Trimming removed 6 bases from V and 1 base from J, with 14 bases in between. The CDR3 nucleotides are TGTGCCAGCAGCCCGCGACGGCGGGGCACAGATACGCAGTATTTT. Protein sequence: CASSPRRRGTDTQYF.

The CDR3 spells CASSTRQGSTNEKLFF. The DNA for the CDR3 is TGTGCCAGCAGCACAAGACAGGGCAGCACGAATGAAAAACTGTTTTTT. This chain joins TRBV9 and TRBJ1-4; 7 nucleotides match TRBD1. CDR3 length: 16 amino acids. V gave up 4 bases and J gave up 5 bases; unmatched junction bases: 11. The germline V gene has CDR1 SGDLS and CDR2 YYNGEE.

The rearrangement joins TRBV7-9 to TRBJ1-5; D is unresolved. Per the germline V gene, CDR1 is SEHNR and CDR2 is FQNEAQ (reference sequence). The CDR3 sequence is 15 residues long. V lost 1 base and J 6 bases, leaving 13 bases between the germline ends. DNA of the CDR3: TGTGCCAGCAGCTTAGAGGAGGGTCTGGCTCAGCCCCAGCATTTT. Protein product: CASSLEEGLAQPQHF.

The chain recombines TRBV27 with TRBJ1-5; D is unresolved. Per germline, CDR1 MNHEY and CDR2 SMNVEV (reference sequence). This CDR3 region has 14 residues. Between the trimmed V and J ends, which lost 2 bases and 4 bases, there was a span of 9 bases. This chain's CDR3 is CASSLGRRNQPQHF. CDR3 coding DNA: TGTGCCAGCAGTTTAGGCAGGCGGAATCAGCCCCAGCATTTT.

The table lists this clonotype with a few counts. The rearrangement links TRBV11-2 to TRBJ2-2, with 12 nucleotides matching TRBD1. Per germline, CDR1 SGHAT and CDR2 FQNNGV. Losses at the gene ends were 3 bases for V and 4 bases for J; bases not matched to a gene: 6. The CDR3 has 17 amino acids. The CDR3 DNA reads as TGTGCCAGCAGCTTTGACCGGGACAGGGGGCTCACCGGGGAGCTGTTTTTT. As protein: CASSFDRDRGLTGELFF.

This clonotype was seen a few times. As DNA, the CDR3 is TGTGCCAGCAGTTTAACTAGCGGGGGGTCCCCGAGCTCCTACAATGAGCAGTTCTTC. Residues: CASSLTSGGSPSSYNEQFF. The V call is TRBV12-3 or TRBV12-4, the J call TRBJ2-1; TRBD2 matches 12 bases. CDR3 length: 19 residues. V was clipped by 2 bases and J by 0 bases; unmatched bases: 8.

The genes are TRBV7-9 and TRBJ1-2; no definite D call. V lost 6 bases and J 4 bases, leaving 15 bases between the germline ends. The germline V gene encodes CDR1 SEHNR and CDR2 FQNEAQ (reference sequence). This CDR3 has 14 residues. This CDR3 reads CASRDVDGIYGYTF. The CDR3 nucleotides read TGTGCCAGCAGGGACGTGGACGGTATCTATGGCTACACCTTC. Filled out from reference TRBV7-9 and TRBJ1-2, the complete variable domain reads DTGVSQNPRHKITKRGQNVTFRCDPISEHNRLYWYRQTLGQGPEFLTYFQNEAQLEKSRLLSDRFSAERPKGSFSTLEIQRTEQGDSAMYLCASRDVDGIYGYTFGSGTRLTVV.

J is TRBJ1-3 and V is TRBV7-2; TRBD1 is a possible D gene (5 bases). V lost 5 bases and J 0 bases, leaving 17 bases between the germline ends. The V gene's germline CDR1 is SGHTA and CDR2 FQGNSA. This CDR3 has 17 amino acids. CDR3 sequence: CASSRLTVTRSGNTIYF. The CDR3, as DNA: TGTGCCAGCAGCCGACTGACAGTGACCCGCTCTGGAAACACCATATATTTT.

A word on this clonotype: Germline is not matched at one junction end, which may reflect a read error. V is TRBV20-1 and J is TRBJ2-1, with 7 nucleotides matching TRBD2. This CDR3 has 14 amino acids. Germline assignment: CDR1 DFQATT and CDR2 SNEGSKA (reference sequence). CDR3 sequence: CSARAGGGSNVQFF. Here the CDR3 DNA reads TGCAGTGCTAGAGCGGGGGGTGGGAGTAATGTGCAGTTCTTC.

The sample holds a few counts of this clonotype. The V and J genes are TRBV12-3 or TRBV12-4 and TRBJ2-1; D is unresolved. V was clipped by 5 bases and J by 13 bases, with 15 bases between them. The CDR3 totals 12 residues. The CDR3 DNA sequence: TGTGCCAGCAGTCCAGTGGGTCCGGCACAGTTCTTC. It codes for CASSPVGPAQFF.

This chain joins TRBV7-6 and TRBJ2-7; D may match TRBD1 or TRBD2 (5 bases each). This CDR3 region has 14 residues. The germline gives CDR1 SGHVS, CDR2 FNYEAQ. V was clipped by 2 bases and J by 3 bases, with 11 bases between them. CDR3 DNA sequence: TGTGCCAGCAGCTTACCCGGGACGTACTACGAGCAGTACGTC. It yields the protein CASSLPGTYYEQYV.

This rearrangement joins TRBV19 to TRBJ2-1, with D possibly matching TRBD1 (5 bases). Trimming shortened V by 1 base and J by 0 bases, and 13 bases separated the two germline ends. The CDR3 is 17 amino acids. CDR1 and CDR2 (germline): LNHDA, SQIVND (reference sequence). CDR3 protein: CASSIAPQESSYNEQFF. The CDR3 nucleotides read TGTGCCAGTAGTATAGCGCCACAGGAAAGCTCCTACAATGAGCAGTTCTTC.

V and J are TRBV6-6 and TRBJ1-4; D gene unclear. The ends were cut back, 6 bases at V and 7 bases at J, with 12 bases in the middle. CDR3 length: 13 residues. Looked up from germline, CDR1 is MNHNY and CDR2 is SVGAGI (reference sequence). CDR3 sequence: CASSPGSFEKLFF. CDR3 coding DNA: TGTGCCAGCAGCCCGGGGAGTTTTGAAAAACTGTTTTTT.